This record covers a single TCR beta chain. Using immunoSEQ multiplex PCR, the repertoire was profiled, and TCRdb retains in-frame clones only, with some absent. The repertoire holds under 95,000 clones, with 85% to 95% as singletons. The entry originates in a study of T cell changes during pregnancy in multiple sclerosis. Germline V gene lookup returns CDR1 MNHEY and CDR2 SMNVEV (reference sequence). With 0 bases removed from V and 5 bases from J, the gap between germline ends came to 13 bases. The length of the CDR3 is 15 residues. This chain uses TRBV27 with TRBJ2-5; D not certain. The sequence derives from a female donor with multiple sclerosis, enrolled in a pregnancy study. Source: peripheral blood, taken after pregnancy. The CDR3 loop reads CASSLSQDGWETQYF. For the CDR3, the DNA is TGTGCCAGCAGTTTATCCCAGGATGGGTGGGAGACCCAGTACTTC.